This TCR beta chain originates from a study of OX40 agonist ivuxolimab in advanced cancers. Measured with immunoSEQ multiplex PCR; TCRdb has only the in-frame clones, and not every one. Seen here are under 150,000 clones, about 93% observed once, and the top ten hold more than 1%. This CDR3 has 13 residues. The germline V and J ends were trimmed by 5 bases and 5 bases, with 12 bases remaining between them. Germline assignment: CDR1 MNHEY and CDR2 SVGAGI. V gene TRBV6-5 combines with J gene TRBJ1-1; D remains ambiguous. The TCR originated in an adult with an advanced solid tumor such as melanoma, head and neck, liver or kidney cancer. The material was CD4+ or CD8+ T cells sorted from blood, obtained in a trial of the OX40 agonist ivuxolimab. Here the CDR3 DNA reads TGTGCCAGCAGTCTAAACCGGTGGACTGAAGCTTTCTTT. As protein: CASSLNRWTEAFF.